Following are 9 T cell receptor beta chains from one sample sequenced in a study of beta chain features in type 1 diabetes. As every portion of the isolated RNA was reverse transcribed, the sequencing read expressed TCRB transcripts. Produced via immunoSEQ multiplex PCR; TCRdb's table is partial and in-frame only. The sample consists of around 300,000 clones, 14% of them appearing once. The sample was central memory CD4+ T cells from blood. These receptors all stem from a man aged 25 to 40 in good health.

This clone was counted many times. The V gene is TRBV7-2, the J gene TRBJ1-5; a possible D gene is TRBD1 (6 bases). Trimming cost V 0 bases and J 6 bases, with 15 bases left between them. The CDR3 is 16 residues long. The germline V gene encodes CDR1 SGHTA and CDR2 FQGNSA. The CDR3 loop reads CASSLAAGAQVQPQHF. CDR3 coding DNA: TGTGCCAGCAGCTTAGCGGCAGGGGCGCAAGTTCAGCCCCAGCATTTT.

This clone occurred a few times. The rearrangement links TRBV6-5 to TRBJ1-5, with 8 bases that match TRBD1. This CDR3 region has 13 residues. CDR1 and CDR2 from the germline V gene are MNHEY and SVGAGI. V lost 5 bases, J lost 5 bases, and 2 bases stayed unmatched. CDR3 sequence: CASSDRGDQPQHF. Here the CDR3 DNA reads TGTGCCAGCAGTGACAGGGGTGATCAGCCCCAGCATTTT.

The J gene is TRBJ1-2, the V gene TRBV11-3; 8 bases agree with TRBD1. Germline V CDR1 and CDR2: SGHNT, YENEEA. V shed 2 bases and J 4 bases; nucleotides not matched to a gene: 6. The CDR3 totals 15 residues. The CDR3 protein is CASSLQGQDLYGYTF. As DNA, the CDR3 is TGTGCCAGCAGCTTACAGGGACAGGATCTCTATGGCTACACCTTC. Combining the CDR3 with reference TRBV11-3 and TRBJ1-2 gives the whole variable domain EAGVVQSPRYKIIEKKQPVAFWCNPISGHNTLYWYLQNLGQGPELLIRYENEEAVDDSQLPKDRFSAERLKGVDSTLKIQPAELGDSAVYLCASSLQGQDLYGYTFGSGTRLTVV.

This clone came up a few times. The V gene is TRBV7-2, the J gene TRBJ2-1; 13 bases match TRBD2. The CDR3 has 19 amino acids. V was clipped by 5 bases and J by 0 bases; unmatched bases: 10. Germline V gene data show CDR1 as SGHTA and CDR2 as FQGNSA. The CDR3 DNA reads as TGTGCCAGCAGCGCCTCCGGGACTAGCGGGACGAGCTCCTACAATGAGCAGTTCTTC. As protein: CASSASGTSGTSSYNEQFF.

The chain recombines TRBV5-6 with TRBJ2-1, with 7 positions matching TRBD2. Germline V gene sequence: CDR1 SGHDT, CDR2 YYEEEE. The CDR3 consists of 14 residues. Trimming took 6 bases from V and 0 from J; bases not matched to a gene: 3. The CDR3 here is CASISGNSYNEQFF. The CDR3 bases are TGTGCCAGCATCAGCGGGAACTCCTACAATGAGCAGTTCTTC.

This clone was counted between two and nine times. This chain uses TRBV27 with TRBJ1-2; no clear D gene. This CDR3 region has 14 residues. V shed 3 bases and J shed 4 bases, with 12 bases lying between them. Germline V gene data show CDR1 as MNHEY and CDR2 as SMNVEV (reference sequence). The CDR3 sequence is CASSFVGNLYGYTF. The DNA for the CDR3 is TGTGCCAGCAGTTTCGTGGGGAACCTCTATGGCTACACCTTC.

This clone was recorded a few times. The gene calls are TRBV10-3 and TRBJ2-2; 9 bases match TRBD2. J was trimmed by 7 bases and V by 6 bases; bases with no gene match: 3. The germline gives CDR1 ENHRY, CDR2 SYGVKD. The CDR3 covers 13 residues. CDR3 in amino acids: CAISYSGSGELFF. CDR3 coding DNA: TGTGCCATCAGCTATAGCGGGAGCGGGGAGCTGTTTTTT.

DNA of the CDR3: TGTGCCAGCAGCTTATCAGCAAGATATGAAGCTTTCTTT. Translated: CASSLSARYEAFF. The J gene is TRBJ1-1, the V gene TRBV7-9; D gene uncertain. Per germline, CDR1 SEHNR and CDR2 FQNEAQ (reference sequence). The CDR3 totals 13 residues. V lost 2 bases and J lost 7, with 11 bases in between.

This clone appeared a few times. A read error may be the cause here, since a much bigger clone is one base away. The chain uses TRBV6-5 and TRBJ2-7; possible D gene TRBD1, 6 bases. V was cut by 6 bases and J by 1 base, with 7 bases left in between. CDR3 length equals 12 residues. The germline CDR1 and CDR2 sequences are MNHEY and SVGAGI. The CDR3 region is CASSQGSYEQYV. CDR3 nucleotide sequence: TGTGCCAGCAGCCAGGGGTCCTACGAGCAGTACGTC.